The sequence of this T cell receptor (beta chain) was determined in a study of T cell changes during pregnancy in multiple sclerosis. Using immunoSEQ multiplex PCR, the repertoire was profiled, and TCRdb retains in-frame clones only, with some absent. The sample has roughly 69,000 clones; roughly 91% are singletons. Germline CDR1 is LNHDA and CDR2 is SQIVND (reference sequence). Trimming cost V 3 bases and J 5 bases, with 13 bases left between them. The CDR3 is made up of 14 amino acids. The origin of this receptor is a female donor in good health, enrolled as a control in a pregnancy study. The chain uses TRBV19 and TRBJ1-2; D gene ambiguous. Sample: CD4+ T cells from peripheral blood mononuclear cells, taken in the third trimester of pregnancy. The CDR3 coding sequence is TGTGCCAGTAGTATTGACGGGGATGGGTATGGCTACACCTTC. Protein product: CASSIDGDGYGYTF.